The 7 T cell receptor beta chains presented below share a single source sample, sequenced in a study of T cell repertoires in cytomegalovirus infection. TCRdb recomputed calls from the reads with MiXCR, one row per CDR3 protein. Here the sample spans about 310,000 distinct CDR3 sequences, about 17% being singletons. The sequenced sample consisted of PBMCs. The source is a human donor in good health (CMV status not recorded). Some clones in this sample may be carry-over from other donors' samples.

In its sample, this clonotype was seen many times. The rearrangement joins TRBV7-2 to TRBJ2-7; 11 bases align to TRBD1. Trimming cost V 5 bases and J 4 bases; bases outside gene matches: 7. Germline assignment: CDR1 SGHTA and CDR2 FQGNSA. The CDR3 is 15 residues long. CDR3 nucleotides: TGTGCCAGCAGCCACGGGACAGGGGGACTTTACGAGCAGTACTTC. Amino acid sequence: CASSHGTGGLYEQYF.

This clonotype was seen a handful of times. This chain connects TRBV20-1 to TRBJ2-5; TRBD2 matches 13 bases. V shed 5 bases, J shed 1 base, and the junction held 4 bases outside the gene matches. Germline assignment: CDR1 DFQATT and CDR2 SNEGSKA (reference sequence). This CDR3 spans 15 amino acids. CDR3 DNA: TGCAGTGCTGTTACTAGCGGGGGGGCCCAAGAGACCCAGTACTTC. Amino acids: CSAVTSGGAQETQYF.

The rearrangement uses TRBV3-1 and TRBJ1-5, with D maybe TRBD1 (5 bases). Germline V gene sequence: CDR1 LGHDT, CDR2 YNNKEL (reference sequence). Trimming took off 1 base at V and 7 bases at J, with 11 bases between the two ends. The CDR3 is 14 residues long. Here the CDR3 reads CASSQVSGAQPQHF. DNA of the CDR3: TGTGCCAGCAGCCAAGTTTCCGGGGCACAGCCCCAGCATTTT.

This clonotype was seen repeatedly, ten times or more. The CDR3 DNA reads TGTGCCAGCAGCTCCGTCACTTGGCAGGGTGGCCACGAGCAGTACTTC. Its translation: CASSSVTWQGGHEQYF. The rearrangement links TRBV7-8 to TRBJ2-7, with TRBD1 as a possible D gene (5 bases). Germline CDR1 and CDR2: SGHVS and FQNEAQ. CDR3 length equals 16 residues. The ends were cut back, 4 bases at V and 5 bases at J, with 21 bases in the middle.

V usage is TRBV5-4 and J usage is TRBJ1-6, with a possible D match to TRBD1 (5 bases). The CDR3 loop spans 15 amino acids. Germline values: CDR1 SGHNT, CDR2 YYREEE (reference sequence). The V end lost 4 bases, the J end lost 8 bases, and 16 bases lay between the germline ends. This CDR3 reads CASSRGSRADSPLHF. DNA for the CDR3: TGTGCCAGCAGCCGGGGGTCCAGGGCGGATTCACCCCTCCACTTT.

To note about this clonotype: Since a much larger clone is just one base distant, this may be a read error. The chain employs TRBV28 and TRBJ1-3; D not resolved. Germline values: CDR1 MDHEN, CDR2 SYDVKM. CDR3 length: 13 residues. CDR3 in DNA: TGTGCCAGCAGTTTGTCCTGGTCTAACACCGTATATTTT. Translated: CASSLSWSNTVYF.

This rearrangement joins TRBV12-3 or TRBV12-4 to TRBJ2-3, with 9 bases lining up with TRBD1. V lost 4 bases and J lost 0; bases outside the gene matches: 8. The CDR3 extends over 17 amino acids. CDR3 in DNA: TGTGCCAGCAGTTGGGACAGGGTAGCCCCTAGCACAGATACGCAGTATTTT. Protein sequence: CASSWDRVAPSTDTQYF.